These T cell receptor beta chains were read from a single sample in a study of memory CD4+ T cells and cytomegalovirus serostatus. Repertoires were generated with immunoSEQ multiplex PCR, while TCRdb's copy carries only in-frame clones and drops some. The data contain about 75,000 clones, roughly three quarters of them singletons. The specimen was memory CD4+ T cells from blood. Receptors were obtained from an adult in good health and CMV-seropositive. Each CDR3 is given with its conserved first and last residue. Size values are once, few and many counts, or a class for expanded clones, and some rows have none.

CDR3 length,J gene,clone size,V gene,CDR3 protein
14,TRBJ1-2,.,TRBV5-1,CASSVEGIAYGYTF
14,TRBJ2-2,.,TRBV7-2,CASSFAGHTGELFF
15,TRBJ2-7,.,TRBV19,CASSWSRDSSYEQYF
14,TRBJ1-4,.,TRBV5-1,CASSRDRLNEKLFF
12,TRBJ2-2,.,TRBV29-1,CSAAPDTGELFF
14,TRBJ2-5,.,TRBV27,CASRKTSPQETQYF
12,TRBJ2-3,once,TRBV28,CATKLVTDTQYF
14,TRBJ2-1,.,TRBV12-5,CASGLNPGANEQFF
12,TRBJ1-5,.,TRBV19,CASSIMRQPQHF
14,TRBJ2-3,.,TRBV18,CASSSSGRTDTQYF
16,TRBJ1-4,.,TRBV5-1,CASSFVGGLVNEKLFF
16,TRBJ2-5,.,TRBV19,CASSMSGLGEGETQYF